Sequencing of this TCR beta chain was carried out in a study of blood T cell repertoires in COVID-19 (dated by TCRdb to 2020 to 2021). Regarding the research as a whole: Samples covering the acute and convalescent phases of COVID-19 were provided by collaborators in the United States, Italy and Spain. The material from the prospective study consisted of cDNA or gDNA derived from T cells, B-cell-depleted T cells, or PBMCs. Deeply sampled blood TCRbeta repertoires from subjects exposed to, actively infected with, or recovered from COVID-19 were included in the dataset. The repertoires were made available in a free public database intended to serve as a resource for research on the immune response to SARS-CoV-2. The samples were drawn from two sources: the first 160 participants of the ongoing ImmuneRACE study, and over 1,000 subjects contributed by 6 global collaborators. The sample metadata nearly always contained a de-identified subject ID, COVID-19 status, age in years and sex. Where available, HLA class I and class II types were taken from metadata supplied by the sample provider and were not determined by assay-based typing. General study outcomes and caveats: Clinical and demographic metadata were provided uncurated, with the amount varying by source and participant.

Regarding this clone: The antigen it recognizes is unknown. No clone much larger than this one lies a single base away; base qualities are absent.

TCRbeta CDR3 regions were amplified from genomic DNA by means of the immunoSEQ Assay, a bias-controlled multiplex PCR. In the original analysis: Within the assay, amplification of reference gene primers was used to estimate how many nucleated cells each sample contained. To quantify the absolute abundance of each unique TCRbeta CDR3 rearrangement, sequence reads were collapsed and filtered. For each sample, productive Simpson clonality was calculated as the square root of Simpson's diversity index over productive rearrangements. Entries here come from immuneACCESS through TCRdb and include only in-frame sequences with V and J called. Some clones fail to appear in such tables; in the studies checked, an unresolved V gene covers under half of the shortfall, and the cause of the remainder is unknown. That table gives V, J and clone size, and the DNA gave D and trimming. The sample table contains over 85,000 clones; only one count was recorded for 80% to 90% of them. The top ten hold more than 1% of the sample.

CDR1 is given as LNHDA and CDR2 as SQIVND, both from the germline V gene (reference sequence). Its CDR3 holds 15 amino acids, cysteine through phenylalanine. CDR3 DNA only is kept here, 45 bases in frame from base 1. V lost 11 bases and J lost 1 base; the stretch between them is 19 bases long. Each collaborating institution followed its own protocols to collect whole blood in K2EDTA tubes. For TCRbeta analysis, collaborator samples were shipped as frozen whole blood, as isolated PBMCs, or as DNA extracted from either sample type. The sequence links TRBV19 to TRBJ2-3, with the D gene uncertain. The sequencing input was peripheral blood. The receptor was isolated from a human donor in a cohort sampled during active COVID-19. The encoded CDR3 is CAPDLRRPCTDTQYF. The base sequence is TGTGCCCCCGATTTGAGGCGTCCATGCACAGATACGCAGTATTTT.